These 23 T cell receptor beta chains originate from one sample sequenced in a study of graft-versus-host responses after intestinal transplantation. These receptors are not linked to any known antigen. Clones were sequenced by immunoSEQ multiplex PCR, and TCRdb holds only the in-frame ones, with some missing. The sample consists of 70,000 to 80,000 clones, 90% of them appearing once. Here the sequenced sample was unstimulated CD8+ T cells sorted from spleen or lymph node cells, taken before intestinal transplant. These receptors originate from a human donor who received an intestinal transplant.

This clone has more than one count but fewer than ten. Written as DNA, the CDR3 is TGCGCCAGCAGCCTACTCATAGCGGGGGGTAACGAGCAGTACTTC. Its protein is CASSLLIAGGNEQYF. The genes are TRBV4-1 and TRBJ2-7; 10 bases map to TRBD2. This CDR3 spans 15 amino acids. V was pared by 4 bases and J by 5 bases, with 8 bases of the junction left unmatched. CDR1 is MGHRA and CDR2 is YSYEKL in the germline V gene.

This clone was seen only once. J is TRBJ1-1 and V is TRBV9; a weak D match, TRBD1 (6 bases). The CDR3 is 14 residues long. Germline assignment: CDR1 SGDLS and CDR2 YYNGEE. The V and J ends lost 3 bases and 1 base respectively, with 10 bases between them. CDR3 DNA sequence: TGTGCCAGCAGCGGTATAGGGGGGAACACTGAAGCTTTCTTT. It specifies CASSGIGGNTEAFF.

V and J are TRBV10-3 and TRBJ1-2; 8 bases agree with TRBD1. Looked up from germline, CDR1 is ENHRY and CDR2 is SYGVKD. CDR3 length: 13 residues. V was clipped by 7 bases and J by 4 bases; unmatched bases: 5. Here the CDR3 DNA reads TGTGCCATCACGAGACAGGGGATCTATGGCTACACCTTC. This gives the protein CAITRQGIYGYTF.

The chain is built from TRBV10-1 and TRBJ2-1, with 7 bases lining up with TRBD1. The J segment lost 7 bases and the V segment lost 0 bases, leaving 0 bases of the junction unmatched. Looked up from germline, CDR1 is WNHNN and CDR2 is SYGVQD (reference sequence). The CDR3 extends over 13 amino acids. CDR3 DNA: TGCGCCAGCAGTGAGTCGGACAGGAATGAGCAGTTCTTC. Its translation: CASSESDRNEQFF.

This chain joins TRBV9 and TRBJ1-2; D remains ambiguous. The V end was cut by 3 bases, the J end by 4 bases, with 4 bases between. The CDR3 is 11 residues long. Germline V gene lookup returns CDR1 SGDLS and CDR2 YYNGEE. The CDR3, as DNA: TGTGCCAGCAGCGACATCTATGGCTACACCTTC. The encoded protein is CASSDIYGYTF.

The chain employs TRBV27 and TRBJ2-2; TRBD2 might be the D (5 bases). The germline CDR1 and CDR2 sequences are MNHEY and SMNVEV (reference sequence). This CDR3 has 14 amino acids. Trimming left V 6 bases short and J 2 bases short, with 10 bases between. The CDR3 reads CASRSLGNTGELFF. CDR3 coding DNA: TGTGCCAGCAGATCACTAGGAAACACCGGGGAGCTGTTTTTT.

The chain recombines TRBV13 with TRBJ2-5; TRBD1 matches at 9 bases. J lost 6 bases, V lost 5 bases, and 10 bases had no gene match. Germline V gives CDR1 PRHDT, CDR2 FYEKMQ (reference sequence). This CDR3 region has 15 residues. The DNA for the CDR3 is TGTGCCAGCAGCCCCGGGACAGGGTCTTTGCAGACCCAGTACTTC. Protein sequence: CASSPGTGSLQTQYF. Based on the CDR3 plus reference TRBV13 and TRBJ2-5, the full variable domain is AAGVIQSPRHLIKEKRETATLKCYPIPRHDTVYWYQQGPGQDPQFLISFYEKMQSDKGSIPDRFSAQQFSDYHSELNMSSLELGDSALYFCASSPGTGSLQTQYFGPGTRLLVL.

The chain couples TRBV7-9 to TRBJ2-1, with a tentative D call TRBD1 (5 bases). The CDR3 totals 13 residues. The germline V gene has CDR1 SEHNR and CDR2 FQNEAQ (reference sequence). V was shortened by 5 bases and J by 3 bases, with 8 bases between the two germline ends. CDR3 nucleotide sequence: TGTGCCAGCAGCGTGACAGTCTACAATGAGCAGTTCTTC. This gives the protein CASSVTVYNEQFF.

The chain joins TRBV11-2 to TRBJ2-7; 8 bases align to TRBD2. Losses at the gene ends were 5 bases for V and 0 bases for J; bases not matched to a gene: 15. CDR1 and CDR2 from the germline V gene are SGHAT and FQNNGV. CDR3 length: 18 residues. The CDR3 region is CASSIRGSGAPSSYEQYF. The CDR3, as DNA: TGTGCCAGCAGCATCCGGGGTAGCGGGGCGCCAAGCTCCTACGAGCAGTACTTC.

The gene calls are TRBV9 and TRBJ1-3; the D is unclear. Trimming pared 3 bases from V and 0 bases from J, leaving 10 bases between. The CDR3 contains 15 residues. Per germline, CDR1 SGDLS and CDR2 YYNGEE. CDR3: CASSEDGSSGNTIYF. DNA for the CDR3: TGTGCCAGCAGCGAGGACGGGAGCTCTGGAAACACCATATATTTT.

The rearrangement uses TRBV19 and TRBJ1-2; D call uncertain. Germline CDR1 reads LNHDA; CDR2 reads SQIVND (reference sequence). There are 14 residues in the CDR3. Trimming pared 3 bases from V and 3 bases from J, leaving 11 bases between. Here the CDR3 reads CASSMGSGDYGYTF. In DNA, the CDR3 is TGTGCCAGTAGTATGGGCTCCGGGGACTATGGCTACACCTTC.

The chain employs TRBV7-6 and TRBJ2-1; 10 positions agree with TRBD2. The CDR3 is made up of 15 amino acids. J gave up 7 bases and V 0 bases, and 3 bases lay outside the gene matches. Germline V gives CDR1 SGHVS, CDR2 FNYEAQ. The CDR3 region is CASSLAASGGNEQFF. CDR3 in DNA: TGTGCCAGCAGCTTAGCGGCTAGCGGGGGAAATGAGCAGTTCTTC.

The rearrangement uses TRBV5-6 and TRBJ1-5; D is possibly TRBD1 (5 bases). The CDR3 sequence is 15 residues long. Per germline, CDR1 SGHDT and CDR2 YYEEEE. The V gene lost 1 base and the J gene lost 7 bases, with 15 bases spanning the gap. The CDR3 region is CASSLRQGGWQPQHF. The DNA for the CDR3 is TGTGCCAGCAGCTTGAGGCAGGGCGGCTGGCAGCCCCAGCATTTT.

This clone was found a few times. The rearrangement links TRBV11-2 to TRBJ2-1; 11 nucleotides match TRBD2. The trim removed 3 bases at V and 8 bases at J, leaving 6 bases unmatched. The CDR3 has 15 residues. CDR1 and CDR2 from the germline V gene are SGHAT and FQNNGV. The CDR3 sequence: CASSFSGGALDEQFF. The CDR3 nucleotides read TGTGCCAGCAGCTTTAGCGGGGGGGCCTTGGATGAGCAGTTCTTC.

This clone was seen a single time. This sequence joins TRBV5-1 and TRBJ2-7; perhaps TRBD1 as D (5 bases). CDR1 is SGHRS and CDR2 is YFSETQ in the germline V gene. CDR3 length: 14 amino acids. Trimming cost V 2 bases and J 2 bases, with 11 bases left between them. The CDR3 DNA reads as TGCGCCAGCAGCTTAGGGGATACCACCTACGAGCAGTACTTC. The encoded protein is CASSLGDTTYEQYF.

V is TRBV27 and J is TRBJ2-7; D gene uncertain. V lost 1 base to trimming and J lost 3 bases, with 7 bases between them. Germline lookup yields CDR1 MNHEY and CDR2 SMNVEV (reference sequence). The CDR3 runs 13 residues. The CDR3 nucleotides read TGTGCCAGCAGTTTATATGCCGGCTACGAGCAGTACTTC. Protein sequence: CASSLYAGYEQYF.

This clone came up once. The chain uses TRBV5-6 and TRBJ2-1; 8 positions match TRBD1. CDR1 is SGHDT, CDR2 YYEEEE, per germline. There are 15 residues in the CDR3. V was pared by 3 bases and J by 2 bases, with 4 bases of the junction left unmatched. CDR3 sequence: CASSSGTGPYNEQFF. For the CDR3, the DNA is TGTGCCAGCAGCTCCGGGACAGGCCCCTACAATGAGCAGTTCTTC.

The V and J genes are TRBV6-1 and TRBJ2-7; TRBD2 matches at 7 bases. The CDR3 has 12 residues. CDR1 and CDR2 from the germline V gene are MNHNS and SASEGT. J gave up 3 bases and V 7 bases, and 3 bases lay outside the gene matches. The CDR3 reads CASNPGGYEQYF. DNA for the CDR3: TGTGCCAGCAATCCGGGGGGCTACGAGCAGTACTTC.

V usage is TRBV9 and J usage is TRBJ2-3; maybe TRBD2 (6 bases). CDR1 is SGDLS and CDR2 is YYNGEE in the germline V gene. V was trimmed by 4 bases and J by 0 bases, leaving 15 bases between them. This CDR3 is built from 16 residues. Here the CDR3 reads CASSSGLSESTDTQYF. CDR3 bases: TGTGCCAGCAGCTCAGGACTATCCGAGAGCACAGATACGCAGTATTTT. The full variable domain, its missing parts supplied by reference TRBV9 and TRBJ2-3, is DSGVTQTPKHLITATGQRVTLRCSPRSGDLSVYWYQQSLDQGLQFLIQYYNGEERAKGNILERFSAQQFPDLHSELNLSSLELGDSALYFCASSSGLSESTDTQYFGPGTRLTVL.

The V call is TRBV9, the J call TRBJ1-2; D gene ambiguous. This CDR3 comprises 15 residues. In germline, CDR1 is SGDLS, CDR2 YYNGEE. V lost 3 bases to trimming and J lost 4 bases, with 16 bases between them. The CDR3 loop reads CASSAEGDTSYGYTF. CDR3 DNA: TGTGCCAGCAGCGCCGAGGGCGACACCTCCTATGGCTACACCTTC. Combining the CDR3 with reference TRBV9 and TRBJ1-2 gives the whole variable domain DSGVTQTPKHLITATGQRVTLRCSPRSGDLSVYWYQQSLDQGLQFLIQYYNGEERAKGNILERFSAQQFPDLHSELNLSSLELGDSALYFCASSAEGDTSYGYTFGSGTRLTVV.

Of note for this clone: Sequence at one end of the junction differs from germline and may be a read error. Other nucleotide sequences in the sample specify the same CDR3. The rearrangement joins TRBV29-1 to TRBJ2-6; TRBD1 might be the D (5 bases). Germline values: CDR1 SQVTM, CDR2 ANQGSEA. The CDR3 runs to 14 residues. The chain's CDR3 is CSVGQTSGANVLTF. The CDR3 DNA is TGCAGCGTTGGGCAGACTTCTGGGGCCAACGTCCTGACCTTC.

The CDR3 is CASSVERGGSNYGYTF. The CDR3 bases are TGTGCCAGCAGCGTAGAGCGTGGGGGCAGTAACTATGGCTACACCTTC. This rearrangement joins TRBV9 to TRBJ1-2, with D tentatively TRBD1 (6 bases). Per germline, CDR1 SGDLS and CDR2 YYNGEE. CDR3 length: 16 amino acids. The V end was cut by 0 bases, the J end by 1 base, with 13 bases between. The whole variable domain, filled in from reference TRBV9 and TRBJ1-2, reads DSGVTQTPKHLITATGQRVTLRCSPRSGDLSVYWYQQSLDQGLQFLIQYYNGEERAKGNILERFSAQQFPDLHSELNLSSLELGDSALYFCASSVERGGSNYGYTFGSGTRLTVV.

This chain uses TRBV18 with TRBJ1-2; possible D gene TRBD1, 6 bases. V was shortened by 2 bases and J by 8 bases, with 9 bases between the two germline ends. Germline CDR1 and CDR2: KGHSH and LQKENI. The CDR3 sequence is 12 residues long. The CDR3 DNA sequence: TGTGCCAGCTCACCAGGGGGCATGGGCTACACCTTC. Amino acids: CASSPGGMGYTF.